The clone carrying this T cell receptor beta chain has a count of ten or more. The antigen remains unidentified. This sample was included in a study of early T cells in non-severe SARS-CoV-2 infection. Across the whole study: Chains from this unsorted whole-blood bulk RNA could not be paired. General observations from the study: VDJdb matching favored anti-spike CD8 responses, missing private and CD4 specificities.

From the 5' RACE reads, TCRdb called clonotypes with MiXCR, one entry per CDR3 protein. The repertoire includes about 26,000 distinct CDR3 sequences, about 4% of them detected once, and around 4.5% sits in the top ten. The CDR3 is 15 residues long. V was clipped by 6 bases and J by 3 bases, with 12 bases between them. Per the germline V gene, CDR1 is MNHEY and CDR2 is SMNVEV (reference sequence). This sequence was found in an adult who was a healthcare worker with PCR-confirmed SARS-CoV-2 infection or an uninfected control (not recorded which). Sequencing used whole blood. The J gene is TRBJ1-6, the V gene TRBV27; a weak D match, TRBD1 (5 bases). CDR3 sequence (DNA): TGTGCCAGCAGGGTTACAGGTGGCTATAATTCACCCCTCCACTTT. Its translation: CASRVTGGYNSPLHF.